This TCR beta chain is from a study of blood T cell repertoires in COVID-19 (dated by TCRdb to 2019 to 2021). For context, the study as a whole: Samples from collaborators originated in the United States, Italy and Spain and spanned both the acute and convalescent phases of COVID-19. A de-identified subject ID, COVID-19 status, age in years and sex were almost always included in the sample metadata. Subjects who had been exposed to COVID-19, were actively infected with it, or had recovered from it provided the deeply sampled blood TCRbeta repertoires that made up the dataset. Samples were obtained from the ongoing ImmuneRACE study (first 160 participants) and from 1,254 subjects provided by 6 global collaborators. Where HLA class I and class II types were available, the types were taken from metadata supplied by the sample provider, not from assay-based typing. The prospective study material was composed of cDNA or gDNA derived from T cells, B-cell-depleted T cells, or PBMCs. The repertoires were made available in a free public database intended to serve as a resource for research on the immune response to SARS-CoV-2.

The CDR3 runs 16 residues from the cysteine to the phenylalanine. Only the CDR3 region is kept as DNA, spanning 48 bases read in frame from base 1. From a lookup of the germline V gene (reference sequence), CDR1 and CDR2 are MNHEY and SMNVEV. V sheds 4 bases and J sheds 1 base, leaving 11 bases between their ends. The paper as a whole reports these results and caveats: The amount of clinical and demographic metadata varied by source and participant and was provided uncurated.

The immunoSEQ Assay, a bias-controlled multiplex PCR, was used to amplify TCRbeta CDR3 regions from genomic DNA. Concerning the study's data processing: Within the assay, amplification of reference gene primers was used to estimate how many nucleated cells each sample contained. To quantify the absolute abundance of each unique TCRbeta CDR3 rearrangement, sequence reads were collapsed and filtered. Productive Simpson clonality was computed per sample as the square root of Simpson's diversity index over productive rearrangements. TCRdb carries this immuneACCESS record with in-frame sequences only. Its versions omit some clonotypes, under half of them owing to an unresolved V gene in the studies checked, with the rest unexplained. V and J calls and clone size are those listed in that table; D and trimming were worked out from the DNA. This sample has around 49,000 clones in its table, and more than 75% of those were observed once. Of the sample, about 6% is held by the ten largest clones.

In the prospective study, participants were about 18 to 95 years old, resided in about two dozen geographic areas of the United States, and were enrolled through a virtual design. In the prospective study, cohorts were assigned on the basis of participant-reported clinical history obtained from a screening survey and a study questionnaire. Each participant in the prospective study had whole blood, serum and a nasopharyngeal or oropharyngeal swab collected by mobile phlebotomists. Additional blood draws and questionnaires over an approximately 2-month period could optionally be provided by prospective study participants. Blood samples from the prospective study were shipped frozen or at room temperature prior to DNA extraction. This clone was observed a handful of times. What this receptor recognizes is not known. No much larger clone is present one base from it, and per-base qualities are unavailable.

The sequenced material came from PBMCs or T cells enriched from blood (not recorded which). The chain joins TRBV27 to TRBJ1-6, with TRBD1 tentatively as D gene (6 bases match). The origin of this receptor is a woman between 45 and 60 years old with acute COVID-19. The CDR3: CASSSRGISYNSPLHF. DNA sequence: TGTGCCAGCAGTTCCAGGGGCATATCCTATAATTCACCCCTCCACTTT.